Listed here is a single T cell receptor (beta chain). No cognate antigen has been identified for it. It has no much larger one-base neighbor in the sample; base qualities were not kept. Receptor amplification or capture employed RT-PCR. Instrument on record: Illumina HiSeq 2500. TCRdb reran the public reads through fastp at Q25 and MiXCR, keeping productive beta chains. Rows matching on CDR3 protein sequence are summarized as one entry with the most common DNA and genes. This sample comprises about 650,000 distinct CDR3 sequences, around 16% of them detected only once. The ten largest clones represent about 9.9% of the sample. The sample belongs to a study of response to subunit inactivated influenza vaccine (dated by TCRdb to between 2017 and 2018). Regarding the study in general: The study used deep quantitative T cell receptor repertoire profiling to track responses to a trivalent subunit inactivated influenza vaccine. Results the study describes overall, beyond this receptor: The authors proposed that each seasonal influenza vaccination may bring in only a limited number of new T cells.

From the germline V gene, CDR1 is MDHEN and CDR2 is SYDVKM. Trimming removed 3 bases from V and 0 bases from J, leaving 9 bases between the germline ends. The CDR3 runs 14 residues from the cysteine to the phenylalanine. Only CDR3 DNA remains: 42 bases, in frame from the first base. The chain couples TRBV28 to TRBJ2-7; perhaps TRBD2 is the D gene, with 6 bases matching. The clonotype originates from a man aged 50 or older who received an inactivated influenza vaccine. Donor details come from another sample of the same person, matched by shared clones. The sequences come from PBMCs from blood, collected approximately 13 days after vaccination. The DNA reads as follows: TGTGCCAGCAGTTTGGAGGGGCGCTCCTACGAGCAGTACTTC. Its product reads: CASSLEGRSYEQYF. Outside the CDR3, residues come from the reference TRBV28 and TRBJ2-7 proteins, so the full variable domain is: DVKVTQSSRYLVKRTGEKVFLECVQDMDHENMFWYRQDPGLGLRLIYFSYDVKMKEKGDIPEGYSVSREKKERFSLILESASTNQTSMYLCASSLEGRSYEQYFGPGTRLTVT.